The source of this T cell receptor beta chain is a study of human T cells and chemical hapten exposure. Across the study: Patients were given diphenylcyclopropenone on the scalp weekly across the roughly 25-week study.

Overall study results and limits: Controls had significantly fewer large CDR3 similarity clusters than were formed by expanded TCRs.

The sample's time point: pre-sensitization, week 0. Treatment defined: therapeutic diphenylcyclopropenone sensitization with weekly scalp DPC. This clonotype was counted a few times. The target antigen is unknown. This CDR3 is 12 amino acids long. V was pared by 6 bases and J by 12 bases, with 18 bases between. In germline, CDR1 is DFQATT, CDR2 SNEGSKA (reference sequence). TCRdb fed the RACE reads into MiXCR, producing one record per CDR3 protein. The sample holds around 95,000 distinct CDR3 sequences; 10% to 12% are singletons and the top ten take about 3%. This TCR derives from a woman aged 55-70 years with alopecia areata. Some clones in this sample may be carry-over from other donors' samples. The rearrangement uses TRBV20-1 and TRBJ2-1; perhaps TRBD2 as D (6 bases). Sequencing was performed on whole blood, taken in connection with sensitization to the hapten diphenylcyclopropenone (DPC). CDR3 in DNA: TGCAGTGCAGGGAGGAGAGGGACGGGGCAGTTCTTC. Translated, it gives CSAGRRGTGQFF.